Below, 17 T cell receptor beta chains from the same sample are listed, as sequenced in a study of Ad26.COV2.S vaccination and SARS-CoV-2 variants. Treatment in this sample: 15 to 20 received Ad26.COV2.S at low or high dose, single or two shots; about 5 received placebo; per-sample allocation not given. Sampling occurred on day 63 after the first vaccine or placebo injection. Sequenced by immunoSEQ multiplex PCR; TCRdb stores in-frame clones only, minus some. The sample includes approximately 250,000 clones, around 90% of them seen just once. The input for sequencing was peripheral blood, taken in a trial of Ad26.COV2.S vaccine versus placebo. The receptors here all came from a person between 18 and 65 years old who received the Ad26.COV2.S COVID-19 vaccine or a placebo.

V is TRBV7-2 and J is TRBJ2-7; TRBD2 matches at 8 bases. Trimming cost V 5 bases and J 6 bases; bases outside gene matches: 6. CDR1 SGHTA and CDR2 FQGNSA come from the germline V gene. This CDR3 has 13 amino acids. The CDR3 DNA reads TGTGCCAGCAGCACCAAGAGCGGGGGCGAGCAGTACGTC. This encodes CASSTKSGGEQYV.

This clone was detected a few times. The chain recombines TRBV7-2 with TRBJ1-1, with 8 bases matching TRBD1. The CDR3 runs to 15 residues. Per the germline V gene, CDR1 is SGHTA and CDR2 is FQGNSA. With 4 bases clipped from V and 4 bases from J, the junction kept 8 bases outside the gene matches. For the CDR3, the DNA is TGTGCCAGCAGCTCCCAGGGGGCGAGCGTCACTGAAGCTTTCTTT. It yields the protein CASSSQGASVTEAFF.

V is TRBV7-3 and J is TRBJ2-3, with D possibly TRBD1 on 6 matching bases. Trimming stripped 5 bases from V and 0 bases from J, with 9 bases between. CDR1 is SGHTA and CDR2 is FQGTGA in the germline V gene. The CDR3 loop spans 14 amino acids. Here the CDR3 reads CASSLTGSTDTQYF. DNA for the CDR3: TGTGCCAGCAGCCTTACAGGGAGCACAGATACGCAGTATTTT.

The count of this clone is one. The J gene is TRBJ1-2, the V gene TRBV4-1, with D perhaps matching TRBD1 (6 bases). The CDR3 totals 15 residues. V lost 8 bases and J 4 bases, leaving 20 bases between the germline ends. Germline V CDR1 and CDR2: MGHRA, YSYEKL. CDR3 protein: CASSLEAADSYGYTF. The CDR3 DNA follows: TGCGCCAGCTCCCTTGAGGCGGCGGACAGCTATGGCTACACCTTC.

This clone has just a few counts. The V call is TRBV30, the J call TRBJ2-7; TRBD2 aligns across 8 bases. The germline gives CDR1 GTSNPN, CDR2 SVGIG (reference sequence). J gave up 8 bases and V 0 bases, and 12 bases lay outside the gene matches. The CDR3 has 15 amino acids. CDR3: CAWSVGGAIVMQQYF. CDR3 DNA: TGTGCCTGGAGTGTCGGGGGGGCCATAGTAATGCAGCAGTACTTC.

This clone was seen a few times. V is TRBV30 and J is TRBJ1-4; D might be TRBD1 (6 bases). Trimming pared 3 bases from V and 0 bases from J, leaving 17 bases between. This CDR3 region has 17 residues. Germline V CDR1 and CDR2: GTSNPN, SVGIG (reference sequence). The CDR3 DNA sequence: TGTGCCTGGAGAAGCCAGCTTAGGACAGCAACTAATGAAAAACTGTTTTTT. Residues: CAWRSQLRTATNEKLFF.

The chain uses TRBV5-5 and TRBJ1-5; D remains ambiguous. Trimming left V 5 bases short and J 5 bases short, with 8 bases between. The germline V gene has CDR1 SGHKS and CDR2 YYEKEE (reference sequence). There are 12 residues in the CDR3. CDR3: CASSSPDQPQHF. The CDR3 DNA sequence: TGTGCCAGCAGTTCTCCAGATCAGCCCCAGCATTTT.

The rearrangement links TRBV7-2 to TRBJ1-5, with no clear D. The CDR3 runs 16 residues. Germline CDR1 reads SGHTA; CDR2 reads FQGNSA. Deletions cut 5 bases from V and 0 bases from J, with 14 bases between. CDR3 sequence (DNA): TGTGCCAGCAGCGAGATGACGGGGTATAGCAATCAGCCCCAGCATTTT. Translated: CASSEMTGYSNQPQHF.

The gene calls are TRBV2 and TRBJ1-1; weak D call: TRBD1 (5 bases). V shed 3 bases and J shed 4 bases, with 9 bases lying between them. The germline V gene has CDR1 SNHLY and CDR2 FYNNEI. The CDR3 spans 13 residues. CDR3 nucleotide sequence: TGTGCCAGCAGTGAGGGGGGGGTCACTGAAGCTTTCTTT. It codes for CASSEGGVTEAFF.

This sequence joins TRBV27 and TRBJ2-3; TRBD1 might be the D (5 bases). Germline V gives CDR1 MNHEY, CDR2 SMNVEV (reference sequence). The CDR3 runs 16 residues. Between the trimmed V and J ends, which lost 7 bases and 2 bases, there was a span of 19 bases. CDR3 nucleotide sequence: TGTGCCAGCAAGAGGCTTCTAGGGGCTGACACAGATACGCAGTATTTT. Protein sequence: CASKRLLGADTDTQYF.

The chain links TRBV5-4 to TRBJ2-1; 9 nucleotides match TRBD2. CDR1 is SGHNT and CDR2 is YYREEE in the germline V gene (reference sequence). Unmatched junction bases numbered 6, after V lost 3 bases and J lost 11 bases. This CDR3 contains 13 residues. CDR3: CASSSGLASKQFF. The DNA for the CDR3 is TGTGCCAGCAGCTCGGGACTAGCCTCTAAGCAGTTCTTC.

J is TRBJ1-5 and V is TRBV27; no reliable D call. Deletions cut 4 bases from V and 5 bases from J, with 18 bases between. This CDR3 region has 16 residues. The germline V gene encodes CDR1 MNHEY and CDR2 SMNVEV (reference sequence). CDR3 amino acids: CASSSSRHGGYQPQHF. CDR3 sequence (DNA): TGTGCCAGCAGTTCCTCAAGACATGGAGGGTATCAGCCCCAGCATTTT.

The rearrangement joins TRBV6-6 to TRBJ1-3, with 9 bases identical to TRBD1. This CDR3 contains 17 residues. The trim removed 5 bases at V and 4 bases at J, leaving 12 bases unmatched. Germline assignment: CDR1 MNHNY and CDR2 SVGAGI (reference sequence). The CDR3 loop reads CASSPARDRDLGNTIYF. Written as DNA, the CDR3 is TGTGCCAGCAGTCCTGCGAGGGACAGGGACTTGGGAAACACCATATATTTT.

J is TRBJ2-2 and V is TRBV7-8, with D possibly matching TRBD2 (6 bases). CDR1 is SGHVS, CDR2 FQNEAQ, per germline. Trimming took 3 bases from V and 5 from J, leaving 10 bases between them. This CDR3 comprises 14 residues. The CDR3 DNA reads TGTGCCAGCAGCTTTTTCGGGGGAACCGGGGAGCTGTTTTTT. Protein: CASSFFGGTGELFF.

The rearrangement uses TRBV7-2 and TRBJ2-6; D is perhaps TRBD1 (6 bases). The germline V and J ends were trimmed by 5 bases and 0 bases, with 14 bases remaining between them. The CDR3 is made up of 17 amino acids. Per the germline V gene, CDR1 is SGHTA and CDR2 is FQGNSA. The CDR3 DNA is TGTGCCAGCAGCACCAGGGGAATCGGCTCTGGGGCCAACGTCCTGACTTTC. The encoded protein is CASSTRGIGSGANVLTF.

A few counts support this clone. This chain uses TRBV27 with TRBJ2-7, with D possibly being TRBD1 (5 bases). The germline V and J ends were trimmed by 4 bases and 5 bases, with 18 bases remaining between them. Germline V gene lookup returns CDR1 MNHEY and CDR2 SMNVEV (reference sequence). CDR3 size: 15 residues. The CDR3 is CASSYQGWRIHEQYF. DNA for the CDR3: TGTGCCAGCAGTTACCAGGGCTGGCGGATCCACGAGCAGTACTTC.

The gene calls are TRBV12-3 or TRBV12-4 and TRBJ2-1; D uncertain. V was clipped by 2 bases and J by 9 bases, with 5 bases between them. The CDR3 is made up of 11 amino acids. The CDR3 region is CASSLKIEQFF. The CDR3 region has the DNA TGTGCCAGCAGTTTAAAGATTGAGCAGTTCTTC.